These 3 T cell receptor beta chains were all obtained from the same sample, sequenced in a study of beta chain features in type 1 diabetes. General observations from the study: Moderate yet significant TCRB CDR3 shortening was seen in Type 1 diabetes patients in all four CD4+ subsets.

Every bit of the isolated RNA underwent reverse transcription, so sequencing read expressed TCRB transcripts. The data were produced by immunoSEQ multiplex PCR, yet TCRdb's version contains in-frame clones alone and is incomplete. The sample includes about 230,000 clones, more than 15% of them seen just once. Antigens of these TCRs are unknown. The sequencing sample was made of naive CD4+ T cells from blood. The receptors were sampled from a man aged 25 to 45 with type 1 diabetes.

A few counts support this clone. The chain joins TRBV29-1 to TRBJ2-7, with D perhaps TRBD1 (6 bases). CDR3 size: 14 residues. CDR1 and CDR2 from the germline V gene are SQVTM and ANQGSEA. V lost 5 bases, J lost 2 bases, and 16 bases lay in between. CDR3 residues: CSVQTGLPAYEQYF. The CDR3 DNA reads as TGCAGCGTTCAGACAGGACTGCCGGCCTACGAGCAGTACTTC.

This clone was observed a few times. This chain links TRBV9 with TRBJ2-2; D is perhaps TRBD1 (6 bases). Trimming stripped 3 bases from V and 0 bases from J, with 9 bases between. Per germline, CDR1 SGDLS and CDR2 YYNGEE. The CDR3 is 15 residues long. CDR3 loop: CASSDRQANTGELFF. Here the CDR3 DNA reads TGTGCCAGCAGCGACCGACAGGCGAACACCGGGGAGCTGTTTTTT.

This clone showed up just a few times. J is TRBJ2-7 and V is TRBV29-1; tentatively, D is TRBD1 (6 bases). V gave up 3 bases and J gave up 6 bases, with 18 bases separating them. This CDR3 is 14 amino acids long. Germline CDR1 and CDR2: SQVTM and ANQGSEA. CDR3 amino acids: CSVETSQGIGEQYF. CDR3 bases: TGCAGCGTTGAGACGTCACAGGGCATCGGCGAGCAGTACTTC.